These 23 T cell receptor beta chains share one sample of origin, sequenced in a study of blood T cell repertoires in COVID-19 (dated by TCRdb to 2020 to 2022). Library prep was done by the immunoSEQ multiplex PCR assay. What TCRdb holds here is the immuneACCESS table cut down to in-frame rearrangements. Part of the clones is not present; checked against another copy, under half of the missing clones reflect an unresolved V gene, and the others are unexplained. The sample contains about 190,000 clones, approximately 91% of them found a single time. Jointly, the top ten make up 6.2% of the sample. Sequencing input: peripheral blood. These receptor sequences come from a woman in her thirties or forties who had recovered from COVID-19.

J is TRBJ2-7 and V is TRBV6-2 or TRBV6-3, with 10 bases matching TRBD2. This CDR3 region has 13 residues. The trim removed 6 bases at V and 4 bases at J, leaving 3 bases unmatched. The germline gives CDR1 MNHEY, CDR2 SVGEGT. The CDR3 here is CASRPSGRYEQYF. CDR3 nucleotide sequence: TGTGCCAGCAGACCTAGCGGGAGATACGAGCAGTACTTC.

In this sample, this clone turned up once. The V gene is TRBV19, the J gene TRBJ2-5; maybe TRBD1 (5 bases). Deletions cut 5 bases from V and 0 bases from J, with 13 bases between. Germline V gene sequence: CDR1 LNHDA, CDR2 SQIVND (reference sequence). CDR3 length: 15 amino acids. The CDR3 protein is CASSVSTTDQETQYF. In DNA form, the CDR3 reads TGTGCCAGTAGTGTATCAACGACAGACCAAGAGACCCAGTACTTC.

This chain links TRBV25-1 with TRBJ2-3; D possibly corresponds to TRBD2 (5 bases). V gave up 2 bases and J gave up 4 bases, with 10 bases separating them. This CDR3 contains 14 residues. The germline V gene encodes CDR1 MGHDK and CDR2 SYGVNS. In DNA, the CDR3 is TGTGCCAGCAGTGAACAGGCCGGGGCAGATACGCAGTATTTT. It is translated as CASSEQAGADTQYF.

The V gene is TRBV5-4, the J gene TRBJ2-3; 7 nucleotides agree with TRBD2. J lost 0 bases, V lost 4 bases, and 5 bases had no gene match. Germline V lookup: CDR1 SGHNT, CDR2 YYREEE (reference sequence). CDR3 size: 15 residues. CDR3 coding DNA: TGTGCCAGCAGCATGGGACTACCCAGCACAGATACGCAGTATTTT. Protein product: CASSMGLPSTDTQYF.

The CDR3 here is CASSPPSAKNIQYF. CDR3 in DNA: TGTGCCAGCAGCCCCCCTAGCGCCAAAAACATTCAGTACTTC. V is TRBV11-2 and J is TRBJ2-4; D perhaps matches TRBD2 (5 bases). The ends were cut back, 5 bases at V and 1 base at J, with 9 bases in the middle. The CDR3 runs 14 residues. The germline V gene has CDR1 SGHAT and CDR2 FQNNGV.

The V call is TRBV7-6, the J call TRBJ1-2; 8 positions agree with TRBD1. The CDR3 contains 17 residues. CDR1 is SGHVS and CDR2 is FNYEAQ in the germline V gene. V shed 5 bases, J shed 4 bases, and the junction held 15 bases outside the gene matches. For the CDR3, the DNA is TGTGCCAGCAGCCTAGGACAGGGACCATCGCCGGTCTATGGCTACACCTTC. This codes for CASSLGQGPSPVYGYTF.

The rearrangement uses TRBV6-5 and TRBJ2-1, with 9 bases matching TRBD1. The CDR3 runs 11 residues. Germline CDR1 reads MNHEY; CDR2 reads SVGAGI. The junction had 1 base not matched to a gene; V was cut back by 7 bases and J by 9 bases. The CDR3 bases are TGTGCCAGCAACAGGGGGCGTGAGCAGTTCTTC. It is translated as CASNRGREQFF.

The genes are TRBV6-2 or TRBV6-3 and TRBJ2-7, with D possibly matching TRBD2 (6 bases). The germline V gene encodes CDR1 MNHEY and CDR2 SVGEGT. The ends were cut back, 0 bases at V and 0 bases at J, with 9 bases in the middle. The CDR3 is made up of 15 amino acids. The CDR3 DNA reads TGTGCCAGCAGTTACTCACTAGCAATCTCCTACGAGCAGTACTTC. Residues: CASSYSLAISYEQYF.

This chain joins TRBV5-1 and TRBJ1-2; 9 nucleotides line up with TRBD1. The trim removed 4 bases at V and 1 base at J, leaving 14 bases unmatched. From germline, CDR1 is SGHRS and CDR2 YFSETQ. The CDR3 consists of 18 residues. The CDR3 DNA is TGCGCCAGCAGCACAGGGGACAGGGCTGACGCTATTAACTATGGCTACACCTTC. Translating gives CASSTGDRADAINYGYTF.

A word on this clone: One junction end disagrees with the germline gene, perhaps due to a read error. The chain has TRBV6-1 and TRBJ2-3; 7 positions agree with TRBD1. This CDR3 region has 15 residues. CDR1 and CDR2 (germline): MNHNS, SASEGT. The CDR3 is CASSEATGAPDTQYF. CDR3 in DNA: TGTGCCAGCAGCGAAGCTACAGGGGCCCCAGATACGCAGTATTTT.

The chain has TRBV7-7 and TRBJ2-5, with 8 bases matching TRBD1. The V gene end was trimmed by 3 bases and the J gene end by 1 base; junction bases not matched to a gene: 7. The CDR3 contains 16 residues. CDR1 and CDR2 (germline): SSHAT, FNYEAQ (reference sequence). The CDR3 sequence is CASSFGAGGPQETQYF. CDR3 nucleotides: TGTGCCAGCAGCTTCGGGGCAGGGGGCCCCCAAGAGACCCAGTACTTC.

This chain uses TRBV19 with TRBJ2-1; 8 positions agree with TRBD2. The germline V gene has CDR1 LNHDA and CDR2 SQIVND (reference sequence). The V gene end was trimmed by 1 base and the J gene end by 0 bases; junction bases not matched to a gene: 14. The CDR3 length is 20 residues. DNA of the CDR3: TGTGCCAGTAGTATAGTGGTAGGGGATCTAGCGGGCCTCTCCTACAATGAGCAGTTCTTC. It encodes CASSIVVGDLAGLSYNEQFF. Combining the CDR3 with reference TRBV19 and TRBJ2-1 gives the whole variable domain DGGITQSPKYLFRKEGQNVTLSCEQNLNHDAMYWYRQDPGQGLRLIYYSQIVNDFQKGDIAEGYSVSREKKESFPLTVTSAQKNPTAFYLCASSIVVGDLAGLSYNEQFFGPGTRLTVL.

The chain has TRBV4-1 and TRBJ1-1; D might be TRBD1 (6 bases). Germline V gene sequence: CDR1 MGHRA, CDR2 YSYEKL. This CDR3 is built from 15 residues. The ends were cut back, 0 bases at V and 5 bases at J, with 13 bases in the middle. The CDR3 region is CASSQETGHRTEAFF. Here the CDR3 DNA reads TGCGCCAGCAGCCAAGAGACGGGACATCGGACTGAAGCTTTCTTT.

The V and J genes are TRBV7-9 and TRBJ2-7, with TRBD2 matching over 8 bases. This CDR3 region has 15 residues. V shed 7 bases and J 3 bases; nucleotides not matched to a gene: 11. The germline CDR1 and CDR2 sequences are SEHNR and FQNEAQ (reference sequence). DNA for the CDR3: TGTGCCAGCACCTCCGGGAGGGCTGAATACTACGAGCAGTACTTC. This codes for CASTSGRAEYYEQYF.

This chain links TRBV28 with TRBJ1-6; D is perhaps TRBD1 (5 bases). The CDR3 runs to 16 residues. Trimming removed 2 bases from V and 11 bases from J, with 19 bases in between. The germline V gene encodes CDR1 MDHEN and CDR2 SYDVKM. CDR3 region: CASSLAQGSFVPPLHF. CDR3 coding DNA: TGTGCCAGCAGTTTAGCCCAGGGAAGTTTTGTCCCACCCCTCCACTTT. Filled out from reference TRBV28 and TRBJ1-6, the complete variable domain reads DVKVTQSSRYLVKRTGEKVFLECVQDMDHENMFWYRQDPGLGLRLIYFSYDVKMKEKGDIPEGYSVSREKKERFSLILESASTNQTSMYLCASSLAQGSFVPPLHFGNGTRLTVT.

The CDR3, as DNA: TGTGCCAGCAGCCAACAGGGTTACGAGCAGTACTTC. This sequence encodes CASSQQGYEQYF. This chain joins TRBV14 and TRBJ2-7; TRBD1 might be the D (5 bases). CDR3 size: 12 residues. From germline, CDR1 is SGHDN and CDR2 FVKESK. V dropped 2 bases and J dropped 4 bases, with 6 bases sitting between them.

This clone has just a few counts. V usage is TRBV7-9 and J usage is TRBJ2-2, with D possibly being TRBD2 (6 bases). The CDR3 contains 15 residues. Germline V gene data show CDR1 as SEHNR and CDR2 as FQNEAQ (reference sequence). V dropped 8 bases and J dropped 6 bases, with 19 bases sitting between them. The CDR3 loop is CASEQGTSGPGELFF. The CDR3, as DNA: TGTGCCAGCGAACAAGGGACTTCGGGCCCCGGGGAGCTGTTTTTT. The full variable domain, rest sourced from reference TRBV7-9 and TRBJ2-2, is DTGVSQNPRHKITKRGQNVTFRCDPISEHNRLYWYRQTLGQGPEFLTYFQNEAQLEKSRLLSDRFSAERPKGSFSTLEIQRTEQGDSAMYLCASEQGTSGPGELFFGEGSRLTVL.

CDR3 in DNA: TGTGCCAGCAGTCAGGGTGGCAGGGCGAACGAAAAACTGTTTTTT. It specifies CASSQGGRANEKLFF. This rearrangement joins TRBV4-2 to TRBJ1-4; tentative D call: TRBD1 (5 bases). This CDR3 spans 15 amino acids. Germline loops: CDR1 LGHNA, CDR2 YNFKEQ. V was shortened by 6 bases and J by 8 bases, with 19 bases between the two germline ends.

The chain recombines TRBV15 with TRBJ1-1; 7 nucleotides align to TRBD1. The CDR3 is 15 amino acids. V lost 1 base and J lost 0; bases outside the gene matches: 2. Per germline, CDR1 LNHNV and CDR2 YYDKDF (reference sequence). The CDR3 DNA reads TGTGCCACCAGCAGAGGACAGGGCATGAACACTGAAGCTTTCTTT. It translates to CATSRGQGMNTEAFF.

This sequence joins TRBV6-5 and TRBJ1-1, with a weak D call TRBD1 (5 bases). The V and J ends lost 0 bases and 5 bases respectively, with 10 bases between them. This CDR3 has 14 residues. Germline V gives CDR1 MNHEY, CDR2 SVGAGI. CDR3 nucleotides: TGTGCCAGCAGTTACTCTACGCAGGGAACTGAAGCTTTCTTT. Protein product: CASSYSTQGTEAFF.

A note on this clone: The germline gene is not matched at one end of the junction; a read error may be the cause. The chain uses TRBV28 and TRBJ1-5, with no clear D. The germline CDR1 and CDR2 sequences are MDHEN and SYDVKM. CDR3 size: 13 residues. The CDR3 reads CASSLWEDQPQHF. The CDR3 DNA follows: TGTGCCAGCAGTCTATGGGAGGACCAGCCCCAGCATTTT.

This clone appeared a few times. In DNA, the CDR3 is TGTGCCAGCAGCCCCAACCCGGGACTTCTCTACAATGAGCAGTTCTTC. Its translation is CASSPNPGLLYNEQFF. The genes are TRBV7-3 and TRBJ2-1, with D possibly matching TRBD2 (6 bases). In germline, CDR1 is SGHTA, CDR2 FQGTGA. The CDR3 sequence is 16 residues long. The ends were cut back, 5 bases at V and 3 bases at J, with 17 bases in the middle.

CDR3 DNA: TGCAGCGTTGATAGAACGATTTCCAACTATGGCTACACCTTC. Translating it yields CSVDRTISNYGYTF. The chain links TRBV29-1 to TRBJ1-2; D call uncertain. Germline CDR1 is SQVTM and CDR2 is ANQGSEA. This CDR3 spans 14 amino acids. V lost 3 bases, J lost 2 bases, and 13 bases lay in between.